The rows below give T cell receptor beta chains drawn from one sample of a study of T cell responses to AZD1222 COVID-19 vaccine. TCRdb keeps only in-frame clones here, not all; method: immunoSEQ multiplex PCR. The data show some 130,000 clones, with approximately 90% seen just once and roughly 7.2% held by the top ten. The source was peripheral blood, collected on day 0 of AZD1222 vaccination. The receptors derive from an adult in good health. Each CDR3 is given with its conserved first and last residue. D genes are given only for firm matches. The size field is filled for only some rows; it gives once, few, many or a size class.

V	D	size	J	DNA	CDR3
TRBV5-1	NA	once	TRBJ1-2	TGCGCCAGCAGCCCCGAGGGCCAGGGTGGCTACACCTTC	CASSPEGQGGYTF
TRBV28	NA	NA	TRBJ1-6	TGTGCCAGCAGTGGTTCAGGGAATTCACCCCTCCACTTT	CASSGSGNSPLHF
TRBV30	TRBD2	NA	TRBJ2-7	TGTGCCTGGAGTGGGGAGGGAGAAGGGAGCTCCTACGAGCAGTACTTC	CAWSGEGEGSSYEQYF
TRBV7-9	NA	NA	TRBJ1-2	TGTGCCAGCAGCCCGCCCCAGGCAGGCAACTATGGCTACACCTTC	CASSPPQAGNYGYTF
TRBV11-3	NA	NA	TRBJ2-7	TGTGCCAGCAGCTTAGCCTCAACCGGGACCCTGGGAGAGCAGTACTTC	CASSLASTGTLGEQYF
TRBV21-1	NA	NA	TRBJ1-5	TGTGCCAGCAGCACAAAGGCGCGCAATCAGCCCCAGCATTTT	CASSTKARNQPQHF
TRBV5-6	NA	once	TRBJ1-6	TGTGCCAGCAGCATTGCAGGGGATTCACCCCTCCACTTT	CASSIAGDSPLHF
TRBV3-1/TRBV3-2	NA	NA	TRBJ1-5	TGTGCCAGCAGCCAAGGGGGCGGCGGTAGCAATCAGCCCCAGCATTTT	CASSQGGGGSNQPQHF
TRBV5-1	TRBD2	NA	TRBJ2-1	TGCGCCAGCGGCGGTAGCGGGGAGTACAATGAGCAGTTCTTC	CASGGSGEYNEQFF
TRBV3-1/TRBV3-2	TRBD1	NA	TRBJ2-5	TGTGCCAGCACCCAAAACAGGGGGCGAGAGACCCAGTACTTC	CASTQNRGRETQYF
TRBV24-1	NA	NA	TRBJ1-2	TGTGCCACCAGTGAGCTGACGGAAGCTAACTATGGCTACACCTTC	CATSELTEANYGYTF
TRBV7-3	NA	NA	TRBJ2-3	TGTGCCAGCAGCTCCCCCGGGGTTGCGGATACGCAGTATTTT	CASSSPGVADTQYF
TRBV7-3	TRBD1	once	TRBJ2-5	TGTGCCAGCAGCTTAAGCGCCAGGGGGGAGACCCAGTACTTC	CASSLSARGETQYF
TRBV27	NA	NA	TRBJ1-3	TGTGCCAGCAGTTTAATCGCCGGAAACACCATATATTTT	CASSLIAGNTIYF
TRBV4-2	TRBD2	once	TRBJ2-5	TGTGCCAGCAGCCGCAGGGGTCCGACTAGCGGAGGAGAGACCCAGTACTTC	CASSRRGPTSGGETQYF
TRBV24-1	NA	NA	TRBJ2-3	TGTGCCACCAGTGGTCGGGGCGGTGAGGATACGCAGTATTTT	CATSGRGGEDTQYF
TRBV5-1	TRBD1	NA	TRBJ2-1	TGCGCCAGCAGCTTATTATCGGGACAGGGGAACAATGAGCAGTTCTTC	CASSLLSGQGNNEQFF
TRBV18	NA	NA	TRBJ1-1	TGTGCCAGCTCACCCACGGTGAGAGACACTGAAGCTTTCTTT	CASSPTVRDTEAFF
TRBV28	TRBD2	NA	TRBJ2-1	TGTGCCAGCAGTAGCGGGGGGGTCAATGAGCAGTTCTTC	CASSSGGVNEQFF
TRBV11-2	TRBD2	NA	TRBJ2-1	TGTGCCAGCAGCCGACTAGCGGGGTCCTACAATGAGCAGTTCTTC	CASSRLAGSYNEQFF
TRBV5-3	NA	NA	TRBJ2-7	TGTGCCAGAAGCCTCGGAACGCGAGCCTACGAGCAGTACTTC	CARSLGTRAYEQYF
TRBV9	TRBD2	NA	TRBJ2-1	TGTGCCAGCAGCGTAGGCGGGGGGATGTTATATGAGCAGTTCTTC	CASSVGGGMLYEQFF
TRBV6-2/TRBV6-3	NA	once	TRBJ1-5	TGTGCCAGCATCCCAGCGGGGGTCAGCAATCAGCCCCAGCATTTT	CASIPAGVSNQPQHF
TRBV10-3	NA	NA	TRBJ2-7	TGTGCCATCAGGGACCTGGGATTAGATAGGGAAGGAGGAGAGCAGTACTTC	CAIRDLGLDREGGEQYF
TRBV19	NA	NA	TRBJ1-2	TGTGCCAGCGGGCAGGGGCCTGATGGCTACACCTTC	CASGQGPDGYTF
TRBV24-1	TRBD1	NA	TRBJ2-7	TGTGCCACCAGTGACCCCGGGACAGGTTCCTACGAGCAGTACTTC	CATSDPGTGSYEQYF
TRBV7-9	NA	NA	TRBJ2-3	TGTGCCAGCAGCTTATTCGGACCCGTTCAGGGTACGCAGTATTTT	CASSLFGPVQGTQYF
TRBV28	NA	NA	TRBJ2-2	TGTGCCAGCAGACCATTACCGTCAAGCCTAAACACCGGGGAGCTGTTTTTT	CASRPLPSSLNTGELFF
TRBV9	NA	NA	TRBJ2-7	TGTGCCAGCAGCACAGGCTACGAGCAGTACTTC	CASSTGYEQYF
TRBV25-1	TRBD1	NA	TRBJ1-2	TGTGCCAGCAGTGGACAGGGGGCGGGCTATGGCTACACCTTC	CASSGQGAGYGYTF
TRBV25-1	NA	NA	TRBJ1-2	TGTGCCAGCAGTGATAGGGGTGAGCAGGGTGGCTGCTACACCTTC	CASSDRGEQGGCYTF
TRBV28	NA	NA	TRBJ1-5	TGTGCCAGCAGTCTGCCCCAAGCAGCTCCTCCTAATCAGCCCCAGCATTTT	CASSLPQAAPPNQPQHF
TRBV20-1	NA	NA	TRBJ2-1	TGCAGTCCCTCCTACAATGAGCAGTTCTTC	CSPSYNEQFF
TRBV6-5	NA	NA	TRBJ2-2	TGTGCCAGCAGTCCAGGGACGGACACCGGGGAGCTGTTTTTT	CASSPGTDTGELFF
TRBV6-5	TRBD1	NA	TRBJ1-1	TGTGCCAGCAGTTACGGTCTCAGGGGGCTGACTGAAGCTTTCTTT	CASSYGLRGLTEAFF
TRBV2	NA	NA	TRBJ1-4	TGTGCCAGCAGTGAACCTACCGGCGAAAAACTGTTTTTT	CASSEPTGEKLFF
TRBV6-5	NA	NA	TRBJ2-2	TGTGCCAGCAGTTACTTGGCGGCGAACACCGGGGAGCTGTTTTTT	CASSYLAANTGELFF
TRBV7-9	NA	NA	TRBJ1-5	TGTGCCAGCAGCTTAGGGGGTCTGGAGGGCAGCAATCAGCCCCAGCATTTT	CASSLGGLEGSNQPQHF
TRBV9	NA	NA	TRBJ2-7	TGTGCCAGCAGCGTAGACGGGACACCGGGCGACGAGCAGTACTTC	CASSVDGTPGDEQYF
TRBV5-6	TRBD1	NA	TRBJ2-7	TGTGCCAGCAGCCGACCGGACAGGGCCTACGAGCAGTACTTC	CASSRPDRAYEQYF
TRBV10-3	NA	NA	TRBJ1-2	TGTGCCATCAGGGTAGGCGGTGGCTACACCTTC	CAIRVGGGYTF
TRBV6-5	TRBD1	few	TRBJ1-5	TGTGCCAGCAGGGACGGACAGGGGTACCAGCCCCAGCATTTT	CASRDGQGYQPQHF